The 26 T cell receptor beta chains below all came from one sample that was sequenced in a study of T cells in severe cutaneous drug reactions. Sequenced patients had Stevens-Johnson syndrome or toxic epidermal necrolysis caused by carbamazepine. TCR subtype-specific primers in iRepertoire multiplex PCR prepared libraries for bulk and single-cell sequencing. TCRdb reprocessed the multiplex PCR reads and keeps a single row for each CDR3 protein, giving no DNA. The clone table shows approximately 9,700 distinct CDR3 sequences, with the ten largest holding 21%. Sequenced: cells from a skin blister. The source of these receptors is a human donor with Stevens-Johnson syndrome, a severe cutaneous drug reaction.

The V gene is TRBV29-1, the J gene TRBJ2-1; TCRdb's assignment of TRBD2 cannot be checked, as there is no DNA. The CDR3 runs 17 residues. Germline V gene data show CDR1 as SQVTM and CDR2 as ANQGSEA. The CDR3 spells CSVEVDLAGRRDNEQFF.

Measured by frequency, this clonotype is medium-sized (0.01 to 0.1%). J is TRBJ2-7 and V is TRBV20-1; the D call from TCRdb, TRBD1, cannot be confirmed without DNA. The CDR3 is made up of 12 amino acids. In germline, CDR1 is DFQATT, CDR2 SNEGSKA (reference sequence). The CDR3 here is CSARWQGYEQYF.

Frequency places this clonotype as medium-sized. This rearrangement joins TRBV12-3 or TRBV12-4 to TRBJ2-6. There are 15 residues in the CDR3. The CDR3 spells CASSLPYSGANVLTF.

J is TRBJ1-3 and V is TRBV20-1; the D call from TCRdb, TRBD1, cannot be confirmed without DNA. CDR3 length equals 14 residues. The V gene's germline CDR1 is DFQATT and CDR2 SNEGSKA (reference sequence). The chain's CDR3 is CSARAQGFGNTIYF.

Frequency places this clonotype as medium-sized. The rearrangement uses TRBV20-1 and TRBJ2-3; the TRBD1 assignment by TCRdb is unverifiable without DNA. Germline CDR1 DFQATT, CDR2 SNEGSKA (reference sequence). The CDR3 runs 12 residues. CDR3 sequence reads: CSASGTADTQYF.

This chain uses TRBV7-8 with TRBJ1-3; TCRdb picks TRBD1, but there is no DNA to check that call. Germline V gene sequence: CDR1 SGHVS, CDR2 FQNEAQ. The CDR3 totals 14 residues. This CDR3 is CASSPAGTGNTIYF.

Frequency places this clonotype as medium-sized (0.01 to 0.1%). V is TRBV20-1 and J is TRBJ1-5. CDR3 length equals 13 residues. Germline V CDR1 and CDR2: DFQATT, SNEGSKA (reference sequence). This chain's CDR3 is CSASDGSNQPQHF.

The CDR3 loop reads CSVGSSGTSGIGEQFF. The rearrangement uses TRBV29-1 and TRBJ2-1; TCRdb proposes TRBD2, but this gene call is untestable without DNA. The CDR3 extends over 16 amino acids. Per germline, CDR1 SQVTM and CDR2 ANQGSEA.

The chain recombines TRBV20-1 with TRBJ2-7. Germline V gene data show CDR1 as DFQATT and CDR2 as SNEGSKA (reference sequence). The CDR3 length is 12 residues. CDR3 residues: CSAKRDYYEQYF.

Measured by frequency, this clonotype is medium-sized (0.01 to 0.1%). This chain links TRBV20-1 with TRBJ1-5; TCRdb picks TRBD1, but there is no DNA to check that call. The CDR3 is 16 amino acids. The germline gives CDR1 DFQATT, CDR2 SNEGSKA (reference sequence). CDR3: CSASGTRQGVRQPQHF.

This rearrangement joins TRBV29-1 to TRBJ2-3; TCRdb's D call of TRBD2 is untestable without DNA. The CDR3 loop spans 15 amino acids. The germline V gene has CDR1 SQVTM and CDR2 ANQGSEA. CDR3: CSVEDTGLGTDTQYF.

This chain connects TRBV27 to TRBJ1-2; lacking DNA, the TRBD1 call made by TCRdb goes unchecked. CDR1 is MNHEY, CDR2 SMNVEV, per germline (reference sequence). The CDR3 has 14 residues. CDR3: CASRTRGLGYGYTF.

The chain combines TRBV20-1 with TRBJ2-5; TCRdb's D call, TRBD2, is unchecked because there is no DNA. Germline V gene lookup returns CDR1 DFQATT and CDR2 SNEGSKA (reference sequence). This CDR3 contains 15 residues. CDR3 sequence: CSARDLGRPQETQYF.

Its frequency marks this clonotype as medium-sized. The chain couples TRBV12-3 or TRBV12-4 to TRBJ2-2. The CDR3 is 11 amino acids. The CDR3 is CASTQGGELFF.

Considering frequency, this clonotype is large. This chain joins TRBV20-1 and TRBJ1-1; TCRdb lists TRBD1, though no DNA is available to test this call. Germline V CDR1 and CDR2: DFQATT, SNEGSKA (reference sequence). CDR3 length equals 13 residues. CDR3 sequence reads: CSAEGVGPTEAFF.

The genes are TRBV20-1 and TRBJ2-5; without DNA, the TCRdb call of TRBD1 cannot be checked. CDR1 and CDR2 (germline): DFQATT, SNEGSKA (reference sequence). The CDR3 consists of 14 residues. CDR3 region: CSARDMGREETQYF.

J is TRBJ2-7 and V is TRBV29-1. CDR3 size: 15 residues. Germline CDR1 reads SQVTM; CDR2 reads ANQGSEA. This CDR3 is CSVEDFVGTSYEQYF.

This rearrangement joins TRBV20-1 to TRBJ2-7; TCRdb designates TRBD1, a call that cannot be tested without DNA. Germline V gene sequence: CDR1 DFQATT, CDR2 SNEGSKA (reference sequence). The CDR3 runs to 14 residues. The CDR3 region is CSHPSGQGSYEQYF.

The chain recombines TRBV20-1 with TRBJ2-7; TCRdb proposes TRBD2, but this gene call is untestable without DNA. The CDR3 runs to 16 residues. Germline V gene data show CDR1 as DFQATT and CDR2 as SNEGSKA (reference sequence). CDR3 sequence reads: CSARPLGGTYSYEQYF.

The chain combines TRBV20-1 with TRBJ2-3; TCRdb's D call, TRBD1, is unchecked because there is no DNA. CDR3 length equals 16 residues. Germline V gene sequence: CDR1 DFQATT, CDR2 SNEGSKA (reference sequence). The CDR3 loop reads CSASPLGTGLMDTQYF.

The chain combines TRBV29-1 with TRBJ2-7. The CDR3 is 13 amino acids. Germline loops: CDR1 SQVTM, CDR2 ANQGSEA. The CDR3 sequence is CSVEFASSYEQYF.

Its frequency marks this clonotype as medium-sized. The chain combines TRBV20-1 with TRBJ1-5. This CDR3 region has 18 residues. The germline V gene encodes CDR1 DFQATT and CDR2 SNEGSKA (reference sequence). The CDR3 region is CSARVLQVSTFSNQPQHF.

V gene TRBV30 combines with J gene TRBJ2-7; there is no DNA to check the TCRdb D call of TRBD1. This CDR3 is built from 15 residues. CDR1 and CDR2 from the germline V gene are GTSNPN and SVGIG (reference sequence). This CDR3 reads CAWRGGHTSSYEQYF.

The gene calls are TRBV29-1 and TRBJ1-1; TCRdb indicates TRBD1, and absent DNA this call remains unverified. The germline V gene encodes CDR1 SQVTM and CDR2 ANQGSEA. CDR3 length: 14 amino acids. The CDR3 spells CSAELTGRNTEAFF.

The chain is built from TRBV29-1 and TRBJ2-7; TCRdb's D call, TRBD1, is unchecked because there is no DNA. The CDR3 contains 13 residues. The germline V gene has CDR1 SQVTM and CDR2 ANQGSEA. The CDR3 here is CSVRQGAEYEQYF.

The chain has TRBV20-1 and TRBJ2-1; the D gene TCRdb calls, TRBD2, cannot be checked with no DNA. Germline CDR1 and CDR2: DFQATT and SNEGSKA (reference sequence). CDR3 size: 17 residues. CDR3 amino acids: CSARDGTSGSSYNEQFF.